The 21 T cell receptor beta chains presented below share a single source sample, sequenced in a study of response to subunit inactivated influenza vaccine (dated 2018 in TCRdb). Library prep was done by RT-PCR. Sequencing took place on an Illumina HiSeq 2500. Through fastp at Q25 and MiXCR, TCRdb rebuilt clones from the public reads, retaining in-frame beta chains. Each CDR3 protein gets just one entry, which takes the most common genes and DNA from the rows behind it. The sample table records roughly 500,000 distinct CDR3 sequences; 16% of these occur just once. Of the sample, 2.5% to 3.5% falls within the top ten clones. The sample was CD4+ T cells sorted from PBMCs, taken less than 30 months after vaccination. The receptors stem from a man aged 45-69 years who received an inactivated influenza vaccine. Donor details come from another sample of the same person, matched by shared clones.

The chain recombines TRBV12-3 or TRBV12-4 with TRBJ1-6; 9 bases are shared with TRBD1. V trimming: 6 bases; J trimming: 6 bases; junction bases outside the gene matches: 6. This CDR3 comprises 15 residues. The CDR3 nucleotides read TGTGCCAGCAGGCAACAGGGGGCTGCTAATTCACCCCTCCACTTT. Residues: CASRQQGAANSPLHF.

This clonotype has only a few counts. This rearrangement joins TRBV11-2 to TRBJ1-6; no clear D gene. The V gene's germline CDR1 is SGHAT and CDR2 FQNNGV. CDR3 length: 13 amino acids. V dropped 6 bases and J dropped 10 bases, with 13 bases sitting between them. The CDR3 loop reads CASRINVGSPLHF. The CDR3, as DNA: TGTGCCAGCAGAATAAACGTTGGCTCACCCCTCCACTTT.

This clonotype has only a few counts. The V gene is TRBV5-1, the J gene TRBJ2-7; TRBD1 aligns across 8 bases. Germline CDR1 and CDR2: SGHRS and YFSETQ. The trim removed 4 bases at V and 0 bases at J, leaving 9 bases unmatched. This CDR3 is built from 16 residues. The CDR3 DNA sequence: TGCGCCAGCAGCCGGAGCCCGGGACAGGACTCCTACGAGCAGTACTTC. Its translation: CASSRSPGQDSYEQYF.

The chain is built from TRBV20-1 and TRBJ1-5; TRBD1 agrees at 9 bases. The CDR3 extends over 14 amino acids. The V segment lost 5 bases and the J segment 5 bases; nucleotides outside the gene matches: 7. The germline V gene has CDR1 DFQATT and CDR2 SNEGSKA (reference sequence). The CDR3 DNA follows: TGCAGTGCTGCTACCGGGACAGGGCATCAGCCCCAGCATTTT. This sequence encodes CSAATGTGHQPQHF.

The chain joins TRBV12-3 or TRBV12-4 to TRBJ2-1; D uncertain. This CDR3 comprises 13 residues. The V and J ends lost 7 bases and 5 bases respectively, with 12 bases between them. Here the CDR3 reads CASIQTGDNEQFF. For the CDR3, the DNA is TGTGCCAGCATCCAGACTGGGGACAATGAGCAGTTCTTC.

The rearrangement joins TRBV6-2 or TRBV6-3 to TRBJ2-7, with a weak D call TRBD1 (7 bases). Trimming took 0 bases from V and 6 from J, leaving 15 bases between them. The CDR3 is made up of 15 amino acids. Germline-derived CDR1 and CDR2 are MNHEY and SVGEGT. The CDR3 nucleotides read TGTGCCAGCAGTTACTCGACAGGGAGGTTATCCGAGCAGTACTTC. Its translation: CASSYSTGRLSEQYF.

This clonotype was seen only a few times. The chain employs TRBV5-1 and TRBJ1-3; 7 bases line up with TRBD1. This CDR3 has 14 amino acids. Germline CDR1 SGHRS, CDR2 YFSETQ. V was clipped by 10 bases and J by 0 bases; unmatched bases: 7. CDR3 protein: CASTGDFSGNTIYF. The CDR3 nucleotides are TGCGCCTCAACAGGGGATTTCTCTGGAAACACCATATATTTT.

V gene TRBV7-9 combines with J gene TRBJ2-5; 7 bases map to TRBD1. Germline CDR1 is SEHNR and CDR2 is FQNEAQ (reference sequence). The junction had 11 bases not matched to a gene; V was cut back by 4 bases and J by 0 bases. CDR3 length equals 17 residues. CDR3 loop: CASSSPGRDSNQETQYF. The CDR3 DNA reads TGTGCCAGCAGCTCTCCGGGCCGGGACAGCAACCAAGAGACCCAGTACTTC.

The gene calls are TRBV5-1 and TRBJ2-7; the D gene could be TRBD1 or TRBD2 (5 bases each). The CDR3 is made up of 12 amino acids. Germline V lookup: CDR1 SGHRS, CDR2 YFSETQ. The ends were cut back, 4 bases at V and 10 bases at J, with 15 bases in the middle. CDR3 residues: CASSVPGPRQYF. Written as DNA, the CDR3 is TGCGCCAGCAGCGTCCCGGGACCAAGACAGTACTTC.

In its sample, this clonotype was seen a few times. The rearrangement links TRBV4-3 to TRBJ2-7, with 8 bases matching TRBD1. CDR3 length: 16 amino acids. Germline V gives CDR1 LGHNA, CDR2 YSLEER. Trimming removed 1 base from V and 7 bases from J; junction bases left unmatched: 12. The CDR3 sequence is CASSQAWDRTIIEQYF. CDR3 sequence (DNA): TGCGCCAGCAGCCAAGCCTGGGACAGGACAATAATTGAGCAGTACTTC.

CDR3 nucleotides: TGTGCCAGCAGCCAAGCTCTGGGTAACTATGGCTACACCTTC. Its protein is CASSQALGNYGYTF. The gene calls are TRBV3-1 and TRBJ1-2; D gene uncertain. Germline values: CDR1 LGHDT, CDR2 YNNKEL (reference sequence). The CDR3 extends over 14 amino acids. With 1 base removed from V and 1 base from J, the gap between germline ends came to 7 bases. The variable domain in full, with the rest retrieved from reference TRBV3-1 and TRBJ1-2, is DTAVSQTPKYLVTQMGNDKSIKCEQNLGHDTMYWYKQDSKKFLKIMFSYNNKELIINETVPNRFSPKSPDKAHLNLHINSLELGDSAVYFCASSQALGNYGYTFGSGTRLTVV.

V gene TRBV3-1 combines with J gene TRBJ1-1, with no clear D. V dropped 1 base and J dropped 1 base, with 16 bases sitting between them. Germline assignment: CDR1 LGHDT and CDR2 YNNKEL (reference sequence). This CDR3 comprises 17 residues. CDR3 in DNA: TGTGCCAGCAGCCAAGCCACGTCGAGGCGGGGGAACACTGAAGCTTTCTTT. This sequence encodes CASSQATSRRGNTEAFF.

The rearrangement uses TRBV3-1 and TRBJ2-1; D perhaps matches TRBD2 (6 bases). This CDR3 has 16 residues. Germline loops: CDR1 LGHDT, CDR2 YNNKEL (reference sequence). V was cut by 2 bases and J by 5 bases, with 16 bases left in between. CDR3 region: CASSQPGVAANNEQFF. The CDR3 nucleotides read TGTGCCAGCAGCCAACCCGGGGTAGCGGCTAACAATGAGCAGTTCTTC.

This clonotype was observed a few times. V and J are TRBV4-3 and TRBJ1-5; no firm D call. The germline V and J ends were trimmed by 0 bases and 3 bases, with 9 bases remaining between them. CDR1 and CDR2 (germline): LGHNA, YSLEER. This CDR3 comprises 15 residues. CDR3 region: CASSQDTVNNQPQHF. CDR3 nucleotides: TGCGCCAGCAGCCAAGATACAGTAAACAATCAGCCCCAGCATTTT.

The rearrangement joins TRBV5-8 to TRBJ2-1, with a possible D match to TRBD2 (5 bases). The length of the CDR3 is 15 residues. V lost 4 bases and J lost 2, with 13 bases in between. The V gene's germline CDR1 is SGHTS and CDR2 YDEGEE. The CDR3 nucleotides are TGTGCCAGCAGCCCGAGGGCTGCCGCCTACAATGAGCAGTTCTTC. Residues: CASSPRAAAYNEQFF.

The J gene is TRBJ2-1, the V gene TRBV4-1; D tentatively reads TRBD1 or TRBD2 (5 bases each). Deletions cut 1 base from V and 4 bases from J, with 17 bases between. This CDR3 comprises 17 residues. The germline V gene encodes CDR1 MGHRA and CDR2 YSYEKL. The CDR3 region is CASSQGRTRGIYNEQFF. As DNA, the CDR3 is TGCGCCAGCAGCCAAGGGAGGACAAGGGGCATATACAATGAGCAGTTCTTC.

The chain joins TRBV19 to TRBJ1-1; D gene uncertain. Trimming took off 6 bases at V and 4 bases at J, with 15 bases between the two ends. The germline CDR1 and CDR2 sequences are LNHDA and SQIVND (reference sequence). This CDR3 spans 14 amino acids. CDR3 in amino acids: CASSQGPRSTEAFF. As DNA, the CDR3 is TGTGCCAGTAGCCAAGGCCCTCGGTCCACTGAAGCTTTCTTT.

In this sample, this clonotype turned up a few times. V and J are TRBV7-9 and TRBJ2-3; 9 nucleotides agree with TRBD2. Germline CDR1 and CDR2: SEHNR and FQNEAQ (reference sequence). The V and J ends lost 0 bases and 4 bases, in that order; junction bases with no gene match: 5. This CDR3 is 16 amino acids long. The CDR3 nucleotides read TGTGCCAGCAGCTTAGCGGCCCTAGCGGGGTCAGATACGCAGTATTTT. This codes for CASSLAALAGSDTQYF.

This clonotype was counted once. V gene TRBV6-1 combines with J gene TRBJ2-3, with TRBD2 matching 10 bases. Trimming cost V 5 bases and J 2 bases; bases outside gene matches: 4. Per germline, CDR1 MNHNS and CDR2 SASEGT. The CDR3 is 15 amino acids. The CDR3 DNA is TGTGCCAGCAGTACAAGCGGGAGGGCCACAGATACGCAGTATTTT. This translates into CASSTSGRATDTQYF.

This clonotype has only one observation. The chain recombines TRBV6-6 with TRBJ1-5; D unclear. V lost 6 bases, J lost 3 bases, and 9 bases lay in between. Germline-derived CDR1 and CDR2 are MNHNY and SVGAGI (reference sequence). This CDR3 is 13 amino acids long. CDR3 nucleotides: TGTGCCAGCAGAAACAGTCACAATCAGCCCCAGCATTTT. It specifies CASRNSHNQPQHF.

The gene calls are TRBV12-3 or TRBV12-4 and TRBJ2-3; D may be TRBD2 (5 bases). The V end was cut by 6 bases, the J end by 5 bases, with 12 bases between. The CDR3 extends over 13 amino acids. CDR3 loop: CASRVTSIDTQYF. CDR3 coding DNA: TGTGCCAGCAGAGTCACTAGTATAGATACGCAGTATTTT.